Listed here are 18 T cell receptor beta chains from one sample, sequenced in a study of cytomegalovirus exposure and HLA in healthy donors. Vbeta (60) and Jbeta (13) primers were used in the PCR. Sequencing used immunoSEQ multiplex PCR; TCRdb keeps in-frame clones, though not all of them. This table holds 150,000 to 200,000 clones, around 80% found once. Material: PBMCs. The receptors were sampled from a male donor in good health and CMV-seropositive.

The table lists this clone with a count of one. The chain couples TRBV7-2 to TRBJ1-4; a possible D gene is TRBD1 (5 bases). The ends were cut back, 7 bases at V and 3 bases at J, with 12 bases in the middle. Germline V gene lookup returns CDR1 SGHTA and CDR2 FQGNSA. The CDR3 totals 14 residues. CDR3 DNA sequence: TGTGCCAGCAACCTTCAGGGCTCTAATGAAAAACTGTTTTTT. This codes for CASNLQGSNEKLFF.

The gene calls are TRBV18 and TRBJ2-5; no clear D gene. Germline CDR1 reads KGHSH; CDR2 reads LQKENI. V was clipped by 6 bases and J by 3 bases, with 8 bases between them. This CDR3 has 12 amino acids. CDR3 protein: CASSRLEETQYF. Written as DNA, the CDR3 is TGTGCCAGCTCCCGCCTAGAAGAGACCCAGTACTTC.

The V gene is TRBV30, the J gene TRBJ2-3; 11 nucleotides agree with TRBD2. This CDR3 has 15 amino acids. J gave up 3 bases and V 3 bases, and 5 bases lay outside the gene matches. Per germline, CDR1 GTSNPN and CDR2 SVGIG (reference sequence). The CDR3 DNA reads as TGTGCCTGGAGGCCGACTAGCGGGGTTACAGATACGCAGTATTTT. Translated: CAWRPTSGVTDTQYF.

In its sample, this clone was seen once. The V gene is TRBV28, the J gene TRBJ2-7; TRBD1 matches 8 bases. V gave up 4 bases and J gave up 3 bases; unmatched junction bases: 14. The germline CDR1 and CDR2 sequences are MDHEN and SYDVKM. This CDR3 region has 17 residues. The CDR3: CASSSGGAGASNYEQYF. CDR3 bases: TGTGCCAGCAGTTCAGGGGGCGCCGGAGCGAGTAACTACGAGCAGTACTTC.

This clone appeared a single time. The chain couples TRBV9 to TRBJ2-7; 9 positions agree with TRBD2. V shed 4 bases and J 6 bases; nucleotides not matched to a gene: 8. This CDR3 has 14 amino acids. Germline V gene lookup returns CDR1 SGDLS and CDR2 YYNGEE. The CDR3 DNA sequence: TGTGCCAGCAGCCCCTGGCGGGAGGGGCGCGAGCAGTACTTC. Protein: CASSPWREGREQYF.

This clone occurred once. V gene TRBV21-1 combines with J gene TRBJ2-7; the table's D call, TRBD1, has no DNA check behind it. TRBV21-1 is designated a pseudogene. This CDR3 is 15 amino acids long. The CDR3 reads CASSKDNRLSYEQYF. The CDR3 DNA sequence: TGTGCCAGCAGCAAAGACAACCGTCTCTCCTACGAGCAGTACTTC.

This sequence joins TRBV27 and TRBJ1-5; 7 bases line up with TRBD1. V shed 4 bases and J 1 base; nucleotides not matched to a gene: 4. CDR3 length: 15 amino acids. Germline values: CDR1 MNHEY, CDR2 SMNVEV (reference sequence). The CDR3 spells CASSSGTASNQPQHF. DNA of the CDR3: TGTGCCAGCAGTTCTGGGACAGCGAGCAATCAGCCCCAGCATTTT.

Note on this clone: This same CDR3 is encoded by further DNA sequences in the sample. The CDR3 loop reads CASSQGLAGAYEQYF. CDR3 nucleotides: TGCGCCAGCAGCCAAGGACTAGCGGGAGCATACGAGCAGTACTTC. The rearrangement uses TRBV4-3 and TRBJ2-7; 12 positions agree with TRBD2. From germline, CDR1 is LGHNA and CDR2 YSLEER. V trimming: 1 base; J trimming: 4 bases; junction bases outside the gene matches: 2. This CDR3 is built from 15 residues.

This sequence joins TRBV18 and TRBJ1-4; TRBD1 agrees at 8 bases. The CDR3 is 16 residues long. Trimming took 2 bases from V and 4 from J; bases not matched to a gene: 6. CDR1 is KGHSH, CDR2 LQKENI, per germline. CDR3 in amino acids: CASSPDRDRYNEKLFF. In nucleotides, the CDR3 is TGTGCCAGCTCACCAGACCGGGACAGGTATAATGAAAAACTGTTTTTT.

The chain recombines TRBV27 with TRBJ2-1, with 11 bases identical to TRBD2. Germline V gene sequence: CDR1 MNHEY, CDR2 SMNVEV (reference sequence). With V trimmed by 6 bases and J by 4 bases, 2 bases remained unmatched. This CDR3 is built from 14 residues. Here the CDR3 reads CASRGLADYNEQFF. The CDR3 DNA follows: TGTGCCAGCAGGGGACTAGCGGATTACAATGAGCAGTTCTTC.

This clone has just one count. This rearrangement joins TRBV30 to TRBJ1-2; 9 bases align to TRBD1. CDR1 is GTSNPN and CDR2 is SVGIG in the germline V gene (reference sequence). V shed 1 base, J shed 3 bases, and the junction held 6 bases outside the gene matches. The CDR3 is made up of 15 amino acids. This CDR3 is CAWSAGTGMDYGYTF. The CDR3 nucleotides are TGTGCCTGGAGTGCCGGGACAGGGATGGACTATGGCTACACCTTC.

J is TRBJ2-7 and V is TRBV19; the match to TRBD2 covers 11 bases. In germline, CDR1 is LNHDA, CDR2 SQIVND (reference sequence). The CDR3 runs 15 residues. The ends lost 5 bases at V and 1 base at J; junction bases unmatched: 4. The CDR3 region is CASSPGLAVSYEQYF. The DNA of the CDR3 is TGTGCCAGTAGTCCGGGACTAGCGGTTTCCTACGAGCAGTACTTC. Full variable domain (remainder filled in from reference TRBV19 and TRBJ2-7): DGGITQSPKYLFRKEGQNVTLSCEQNLNHDAMYWYRQDPGQGLRLIYYSQIVNDFQKGDIAEGYSVSREKKESFPLTVTSAQKNPTAFYLCASSPGLAVSYEQYFGPGTRLTVT.

The CDR3 is CATSREWEYGSYTF. The DNA for the CDR3 is TGTGCCACCAGCAGAGAGTGGGAGTATGGGAGCTACACCTTC. This chain links TRBV15 with TRBJ1-2; no clear D gene. The CDR3 runs 14 residues. V was cut by 0 bases and J by 9 bases, with 14 bases left in between. The V gene's germline CDR1 is LNHNV and CDR2 YYDKDF (reference sequence).

V is TRBV5-5 and J is TRBJ2-5; unclear D gene. The CDR3 has 13 residues. Germline V CDR1 and CDR2: SGHKS, YYEKEE (reference sequence). The V end was cut by 2 bases, the J end by 5 bases, with 10 bases between. The CDR3 coding sequence is TGTGCCAGCAGCTTCTCGACACTGGAGACCCAGTACTTC. It specifies CASSFSTLETQYF.

The chain has TRBV11-3 and TRBJ2-5, with 7 bases matching TRBD1. Germline CDR1 SGHNT, CDR2 YENEEA. This CDR3 comprises 16 residues. Trimming took 1 base from V and 2 from J; bases not matched to a gene: 7. In nucleotides, the CDR3 is TGTGCCAGCAGCTTAGTACTTGGGACAGAGCAAGAGACCCAGTACTTC. Its translation is CASSLVLGTEQETQYF.

This chain uses TRBV27 with TRBJ1-1; D unresolved. Germline V gene data show CDR1 as MNHEY and CDR2 as SMNVEV (reference sequence). V dropped 3 bases and J dropped 4 bases, with 15 bases sitting between them. This CDR3 has 15 residues. The DNA for the CDR3 is TGTGCCAGCAGTTTCGCTCAGCCCGGCGGCACTGAAGCTTTCTTT. Translating it yields CASSFAQPGGTEAFF.

The rearrangement links TRBV11-2 to TRBJ1-2; 7 bases fit TRBD1. V was clipped by 0 bases and J by 7 bases; unmatched bases: 5. Germline V gene lookup returns CDR1 SGHAT and CDR2 FQNNGV. The CDR3 is 14 amino acids. Here the CDR3 reads CASSLEAGGGGYTF. CDR3 nucleotide sequence: TGTGCCAGCAGCTTAGAGGCAGGGGGAGGTGGCTACACCTTC.

V is TRBV4-3 and J is TRBJ2-3; perhaps TRBD2 as D (6 bases). V was pared by 4 bases and J by 1 base, with 15 bases between. The CDR3 extends over 16 amino acids. Germline CDR1 LGHNA, CDR2 YSLEER. CDR3 amino acids: CASSRGETRGTDTQYF. DNA of the CDR3: TGCGCCAGCAGCCGAGGGGAGACTAGAGGCACAGATACGCAGTATTTT.